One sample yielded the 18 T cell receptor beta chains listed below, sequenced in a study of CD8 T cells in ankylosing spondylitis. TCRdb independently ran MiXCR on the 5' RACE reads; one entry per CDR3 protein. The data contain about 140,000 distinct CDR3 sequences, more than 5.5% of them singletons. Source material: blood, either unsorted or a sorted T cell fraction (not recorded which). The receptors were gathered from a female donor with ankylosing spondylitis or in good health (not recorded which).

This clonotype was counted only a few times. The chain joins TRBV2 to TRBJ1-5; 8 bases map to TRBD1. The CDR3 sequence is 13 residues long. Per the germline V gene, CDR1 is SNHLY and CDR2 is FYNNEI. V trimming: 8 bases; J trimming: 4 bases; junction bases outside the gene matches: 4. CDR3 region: CASRTGRNQPQHF. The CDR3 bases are TGTGCCAGCCGGACAGGGCGGAATCAGCCCCAGCATTTT.

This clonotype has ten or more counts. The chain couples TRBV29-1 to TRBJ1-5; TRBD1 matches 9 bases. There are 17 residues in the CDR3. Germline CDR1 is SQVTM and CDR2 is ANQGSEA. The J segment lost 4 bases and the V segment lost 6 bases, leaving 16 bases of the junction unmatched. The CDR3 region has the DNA TGCAGCGTGACGACCGGGACAGGGAGATTAGCAAATCAGCCCCAGCATTTT. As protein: CSVTTGTGRLANQPQHF.

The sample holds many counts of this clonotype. The CDR3 DNA follows: TGTGCCAGCAGTCCTAGCGGGGCCGTGAGCTCCTACAATGAGCAGTTCTTC. Its translation: CASSPSGAVSSYNEQFF. V and J are TRBV11-3 and TRBJ2-1; 9 bases align to TRBD2. The CDR3 consists of 17 residues. The germline V gene encodes CDR1 SGHNT and CDR2 YENEEA. V was clipped by 6 bases and J by 0 bases; unmatched bases: 9.

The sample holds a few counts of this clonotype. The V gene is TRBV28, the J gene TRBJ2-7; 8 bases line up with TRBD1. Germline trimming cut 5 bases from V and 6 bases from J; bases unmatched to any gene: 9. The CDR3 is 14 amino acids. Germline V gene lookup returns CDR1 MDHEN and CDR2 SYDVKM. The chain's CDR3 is CASSRPGGMGEQYF. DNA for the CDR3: TGTGCCAGCAGTCGTCCAGGGGGCATGGGCGAGCAGTACTTC.

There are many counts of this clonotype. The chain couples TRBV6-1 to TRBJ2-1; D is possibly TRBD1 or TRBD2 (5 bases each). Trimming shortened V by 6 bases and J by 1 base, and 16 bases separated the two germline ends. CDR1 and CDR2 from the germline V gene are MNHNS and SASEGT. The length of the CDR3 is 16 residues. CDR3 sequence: CASRGTARRSYNEQFF. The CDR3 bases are TGTGCCAGCAGGGGGACGGCCCGGAGGTCCTACAATGAGCAGTTCTTC.

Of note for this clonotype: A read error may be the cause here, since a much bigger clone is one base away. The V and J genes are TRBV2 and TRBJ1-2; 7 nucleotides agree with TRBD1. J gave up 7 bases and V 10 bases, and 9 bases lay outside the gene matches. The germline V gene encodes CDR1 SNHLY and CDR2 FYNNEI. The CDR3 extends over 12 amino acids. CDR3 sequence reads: CAIRGGGSGYTF. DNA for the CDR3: TGTGCCATCAGGGGAGGGGGCTCTGGCTACACCTTC. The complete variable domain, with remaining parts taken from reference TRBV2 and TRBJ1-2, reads EPEVTQTPSHQVTQMGQEVILRCVPISNHLYFYWYRQILGQKVEFLVSFYNNEISEKSEIFDDQFSVERPDGSNFTLKIRSTKLEDSAMYFCAIRGGGSGYTFGSGTRLTVV.

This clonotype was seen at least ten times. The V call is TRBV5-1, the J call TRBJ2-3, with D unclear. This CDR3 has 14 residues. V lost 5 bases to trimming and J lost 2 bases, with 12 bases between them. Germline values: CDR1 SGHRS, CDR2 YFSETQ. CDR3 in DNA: TGCGCCAGCAGTACAACTCAAGACACAGATACGCAGTATTTT. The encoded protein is CASSTTQDTDTQYF.

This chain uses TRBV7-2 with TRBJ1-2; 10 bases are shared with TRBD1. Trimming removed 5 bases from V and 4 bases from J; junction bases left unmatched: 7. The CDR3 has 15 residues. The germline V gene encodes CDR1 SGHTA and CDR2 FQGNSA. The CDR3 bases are TGTGCCAGCAGCCAACCGGGACAGGGGATCTATGGCTACACCTTC. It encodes CASSQPGQGIYGYTF.

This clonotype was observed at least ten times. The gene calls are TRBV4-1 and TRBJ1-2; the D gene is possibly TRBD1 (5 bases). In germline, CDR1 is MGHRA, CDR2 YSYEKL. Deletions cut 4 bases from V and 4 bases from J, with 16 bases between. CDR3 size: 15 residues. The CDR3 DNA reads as TGCGCCAGCAGCCCACCCCCCGGGGGACTCTATGGCTACACCTTC. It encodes CASSPPPGGLYGYTF.

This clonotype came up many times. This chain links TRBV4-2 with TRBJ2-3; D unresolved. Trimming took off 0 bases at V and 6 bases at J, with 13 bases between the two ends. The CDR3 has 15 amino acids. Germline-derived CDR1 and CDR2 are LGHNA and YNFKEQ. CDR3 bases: TGTGCCAGCAGCCAAGATCGTGGGGTATCGGATACGCAGTATTTT. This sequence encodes CASSQDRGVSDTQYF.

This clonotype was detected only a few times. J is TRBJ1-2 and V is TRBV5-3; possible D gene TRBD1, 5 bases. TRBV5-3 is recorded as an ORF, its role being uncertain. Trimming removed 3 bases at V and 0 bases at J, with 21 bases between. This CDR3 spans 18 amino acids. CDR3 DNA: TGTGCCAGAAGCTCCCAACGGGGCATAGAGGGTCCTAACTATGGCTACACCTTC. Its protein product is CARSSQRGIEGPNYGYTF.

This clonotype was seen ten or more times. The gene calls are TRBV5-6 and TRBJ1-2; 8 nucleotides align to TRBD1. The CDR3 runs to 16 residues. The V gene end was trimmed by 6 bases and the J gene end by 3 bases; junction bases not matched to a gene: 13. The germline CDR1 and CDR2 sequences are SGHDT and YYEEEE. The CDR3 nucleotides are TGTGCCAGCATAGGGACAGGCGAACCAACGCACTATGGCTACACCTTC. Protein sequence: CASIGTGEPTHYGYTF. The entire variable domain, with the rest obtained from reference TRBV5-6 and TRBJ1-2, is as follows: DAGVTQSPTHLIKTRGQQVTLRCSPKSGHDTVSWYQQALGQGPQFIFQYYEEEERQRGNFPDRFSGHQFPNYSSELNVNALLLGDSALYLCASIGTGEPTHYGYTFGSGTRLTVV.

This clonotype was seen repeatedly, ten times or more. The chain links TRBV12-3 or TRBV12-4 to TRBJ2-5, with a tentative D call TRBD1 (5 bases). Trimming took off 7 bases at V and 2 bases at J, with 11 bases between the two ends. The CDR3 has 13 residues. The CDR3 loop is CASTVGRQETQYF. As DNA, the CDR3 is TGTGCCAGCACTGTGGGGCGGCAAGAGACCCAGTACTTC.

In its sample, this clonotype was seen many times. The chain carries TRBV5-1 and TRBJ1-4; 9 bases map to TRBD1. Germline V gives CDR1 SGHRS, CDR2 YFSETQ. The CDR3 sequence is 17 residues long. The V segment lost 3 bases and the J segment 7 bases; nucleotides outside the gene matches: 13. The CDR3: CASSSGQDRGRSEKLFF. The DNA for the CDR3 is TGCGCCAGCAGCTCGGGTCAGGACAGGGGAAGAAGTGAAAAACTGTTTTTT.

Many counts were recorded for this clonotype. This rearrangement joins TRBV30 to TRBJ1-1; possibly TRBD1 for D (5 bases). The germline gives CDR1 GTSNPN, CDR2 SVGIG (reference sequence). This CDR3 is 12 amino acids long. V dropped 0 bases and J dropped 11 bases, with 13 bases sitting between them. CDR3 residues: CAWSVGAPGAFF. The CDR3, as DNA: TGTGCCTGGAGTGTAGGGGCCCCGGGTGCTTTCTTT.

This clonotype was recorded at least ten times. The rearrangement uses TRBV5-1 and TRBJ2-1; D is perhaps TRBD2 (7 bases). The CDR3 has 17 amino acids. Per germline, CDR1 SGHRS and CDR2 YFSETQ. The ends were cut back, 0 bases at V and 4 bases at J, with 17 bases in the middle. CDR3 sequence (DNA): TGCGCCAGCAGCTTGGTGGGCGGGGGCCATGGTTACAATGAGCAGTTCTTC. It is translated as CASSLVGGGHGYNEQFF.

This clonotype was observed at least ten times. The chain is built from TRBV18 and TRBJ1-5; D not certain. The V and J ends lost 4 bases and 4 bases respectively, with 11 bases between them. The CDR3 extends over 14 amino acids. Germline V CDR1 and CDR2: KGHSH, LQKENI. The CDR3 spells CASSQDIINQPQHF. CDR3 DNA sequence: TGTGCCAGCTCACAAGACATAATAAATCAGCCCCAGCATTTT.

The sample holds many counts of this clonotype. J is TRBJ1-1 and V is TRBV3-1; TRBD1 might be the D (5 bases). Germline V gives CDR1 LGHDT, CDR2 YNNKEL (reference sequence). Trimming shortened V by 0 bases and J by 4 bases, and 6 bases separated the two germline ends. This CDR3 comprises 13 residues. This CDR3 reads CASSQEGGTEAFF. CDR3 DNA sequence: TGTGCCAGCAGCCAAGAGGGGGGCACTGAAGCTTTCTTT.